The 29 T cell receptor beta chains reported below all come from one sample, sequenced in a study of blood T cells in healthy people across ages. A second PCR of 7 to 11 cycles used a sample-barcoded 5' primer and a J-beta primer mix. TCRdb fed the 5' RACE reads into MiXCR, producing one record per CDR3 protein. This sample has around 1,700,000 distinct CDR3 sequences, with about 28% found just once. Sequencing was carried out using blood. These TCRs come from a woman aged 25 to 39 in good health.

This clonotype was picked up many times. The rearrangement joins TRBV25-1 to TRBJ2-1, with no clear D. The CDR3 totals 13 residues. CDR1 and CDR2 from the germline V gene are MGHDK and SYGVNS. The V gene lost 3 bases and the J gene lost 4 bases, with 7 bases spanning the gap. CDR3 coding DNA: TGTGCCAGCAGTGATCGTCTATACAATGAGCAGTTCTTC. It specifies CASSDRLYNEQFF.

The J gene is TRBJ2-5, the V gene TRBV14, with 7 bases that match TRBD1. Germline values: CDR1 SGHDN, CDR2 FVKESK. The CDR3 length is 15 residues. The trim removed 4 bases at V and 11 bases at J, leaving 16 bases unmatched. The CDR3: CASSPRDSSSYEQYF. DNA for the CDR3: TGTGCCAGCAGCCCGAGGGACAGTTCCTCCTACGAACAGTACTTC.

The CDR3 region is CSARAMTGDSNQPQHF. DNA of the CDR3: TGCAGTGCTAGAGCTATGACAGGGGATAGCAATCAGCCCCAGCATTTT. The chain is built from TRBV20-1 and TRBJ1-5, with 8 nucleotides matching TRBD1. This CDR3 is 16 amino acids long. Per the germline V gene, CDR1 is DFQATT and CDR2 is SNEGSKA (reference sequence). The trim removed 1 base at V and 0 bases at J, leaving 5 bases unmatched.

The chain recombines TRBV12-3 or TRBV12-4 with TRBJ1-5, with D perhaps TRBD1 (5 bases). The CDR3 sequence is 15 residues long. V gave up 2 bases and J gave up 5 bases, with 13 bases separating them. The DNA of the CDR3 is TGTGCCAGCAGTTTAAGAGGCAGGGCGGATCAGCCCCAGCATTTT. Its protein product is CASSLRGRADQPQHF.

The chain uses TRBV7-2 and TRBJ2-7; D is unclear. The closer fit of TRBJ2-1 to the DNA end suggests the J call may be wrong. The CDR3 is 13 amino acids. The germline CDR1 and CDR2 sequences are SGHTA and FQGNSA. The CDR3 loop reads CASRGPTTYEQFF. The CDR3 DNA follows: TGTGCCAGCAGAGGCCCAACCACCTACGAGCAGTTCTTC.

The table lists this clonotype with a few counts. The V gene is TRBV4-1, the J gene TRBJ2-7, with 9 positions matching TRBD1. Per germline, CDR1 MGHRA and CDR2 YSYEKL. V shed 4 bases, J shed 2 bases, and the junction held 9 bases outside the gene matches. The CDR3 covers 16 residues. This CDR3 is CASSPNRQGVTYEQYF. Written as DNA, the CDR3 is TGCGCCAGCAGCCCCAACCGACAGGGGGTGACCTACGAGCAGTACTTC.

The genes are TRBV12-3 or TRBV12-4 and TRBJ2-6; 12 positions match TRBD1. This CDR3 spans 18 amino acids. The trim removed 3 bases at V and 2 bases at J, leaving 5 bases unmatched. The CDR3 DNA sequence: TGTGCCAGCAGTTTTATGGGGACAGGGGGCGCTGGGGCCAACGTCCTGACTTTC. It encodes CASSFMGTGGAGANVLTF.

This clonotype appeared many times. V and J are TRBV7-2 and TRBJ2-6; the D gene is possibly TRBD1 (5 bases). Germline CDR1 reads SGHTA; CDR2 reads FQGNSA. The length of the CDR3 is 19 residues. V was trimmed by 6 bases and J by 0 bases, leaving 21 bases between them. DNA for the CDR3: TGTGCCAGCAGTGCCGCAGGTTGGGGCCTGGTCTCTGGGGCCAACGTCCTGACTTTC. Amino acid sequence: CASSAAGWGLVSGANVLTF.

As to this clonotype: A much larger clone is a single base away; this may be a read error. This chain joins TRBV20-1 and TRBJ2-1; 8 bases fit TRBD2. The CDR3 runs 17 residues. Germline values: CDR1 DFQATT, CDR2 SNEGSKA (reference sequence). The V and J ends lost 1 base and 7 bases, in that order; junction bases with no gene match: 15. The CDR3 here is CSARGPGKTSGSNEQFF. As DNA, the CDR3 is TGCAGTGCTAGAGGCCCGGGAAAAACTAGCGGATCGAATGAGCAGTTCTTC.

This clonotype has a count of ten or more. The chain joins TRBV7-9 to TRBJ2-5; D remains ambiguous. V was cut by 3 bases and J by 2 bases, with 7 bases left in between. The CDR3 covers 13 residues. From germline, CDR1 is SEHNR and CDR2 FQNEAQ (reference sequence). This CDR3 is CASSFSQQETQYF. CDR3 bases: TGTGCCAGCAGCTTCTCCCAGCAAGAGACCCAGTACTTC.

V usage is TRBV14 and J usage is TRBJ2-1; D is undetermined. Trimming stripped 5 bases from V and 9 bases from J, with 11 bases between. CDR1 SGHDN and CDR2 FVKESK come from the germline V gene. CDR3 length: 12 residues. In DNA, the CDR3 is TGTGCCAGCAGCTCCTTTGCGAGTGAGCAGTTCTTC. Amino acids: CASSSFASEQFF.

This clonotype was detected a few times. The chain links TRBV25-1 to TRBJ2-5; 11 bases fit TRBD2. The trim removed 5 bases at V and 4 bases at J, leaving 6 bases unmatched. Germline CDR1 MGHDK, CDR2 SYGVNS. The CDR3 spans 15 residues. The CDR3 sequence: CASSSTSGVGETQYF. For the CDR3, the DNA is TGTGCCAGCAGTTCGACTAGCGGGGTCGGAGAGACCCAGTACTTC.

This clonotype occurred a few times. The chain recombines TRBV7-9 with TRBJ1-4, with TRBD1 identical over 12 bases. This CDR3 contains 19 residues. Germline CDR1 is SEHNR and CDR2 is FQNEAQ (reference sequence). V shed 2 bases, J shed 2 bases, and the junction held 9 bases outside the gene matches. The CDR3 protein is CASSLRGQGALVTNEKLFF. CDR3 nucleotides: TGTGCCAGCAGCTTACGGGGACAGGGGGCACTTGTGACTAATGAAAAACTGTTTTTT.

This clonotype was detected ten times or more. The CDR3 DNA reads TGTGCCAGCAGCCCAGGGCAGCACAATGAGCAGTTCTTC. As protein: CASSPGQHNEQFF. V gene TRBV7-9 combines with J gene TRBJ2-1, with D perhaps matching TRBD1 (5 bases). The CDR3 length is 13 residues. CDR1 is SEHNR and CDR2 is FQNEAQ in the germline V gene (reference sequence). Trimming took off 5 bases at V and 5 bases at J, with 10 bases between the two ends.

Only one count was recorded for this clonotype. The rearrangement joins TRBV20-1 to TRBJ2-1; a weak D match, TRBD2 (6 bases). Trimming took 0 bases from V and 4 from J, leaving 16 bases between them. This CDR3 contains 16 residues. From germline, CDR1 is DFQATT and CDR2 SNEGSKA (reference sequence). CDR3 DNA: TGCAGTGCTAGAGATCAGGGCGGGAATGTGTACAATGAGCAGTTCTTC. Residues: CSARDQGGNVYNEQFF.

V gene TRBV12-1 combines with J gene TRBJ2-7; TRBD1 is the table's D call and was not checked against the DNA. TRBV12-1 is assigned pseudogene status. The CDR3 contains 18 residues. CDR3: CASSFGRDRERASYEQYF. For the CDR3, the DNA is TGTGCCAGCAGCTTTGGAAGGGACAGGGAAAGGGCTTCCTACGAGCAGTACTTC.

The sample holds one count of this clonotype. This chain's CDR3 is CASSRVAGTNSYNEQFF. DNA of the CDR3: TGTGCCAGCAGCCGGGTGGCGGGGACTAATTCATACAATGAGCAGTTCTTC. This chain connects TRBV5-6 to TRBJ2-1; 7 nucleotides match TRBD2. This CDR3 has 17 amino acids. V lost 4 bases and J lost 4; bases outside the gene matches: 14. Germline CDR1 is SGHDT and CDR2 is YYEEEE. Looking up the rest from reference TRBV5-6 and TRBJ2-1 gives the full variable domain: DAGVTQSPTHLIKTRGQQVTLRCSPKSGHDTVSWYQQALGQGPQFIFQYYEEEERQRGNFPDRFSGHQFPNYSSELNVNALLLGDSALYLCASSRVAGTNSYNEQFFGPGTRLTVL.

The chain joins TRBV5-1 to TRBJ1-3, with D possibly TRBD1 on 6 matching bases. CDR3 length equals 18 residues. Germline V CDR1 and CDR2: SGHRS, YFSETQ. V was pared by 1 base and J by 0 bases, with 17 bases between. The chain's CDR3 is CASSLTYRQDDSGNTIYF. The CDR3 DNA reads TGCGCCAGCAGCTTGACATATCGACAGGACGACTCTGGAAACACCATATATTTT.

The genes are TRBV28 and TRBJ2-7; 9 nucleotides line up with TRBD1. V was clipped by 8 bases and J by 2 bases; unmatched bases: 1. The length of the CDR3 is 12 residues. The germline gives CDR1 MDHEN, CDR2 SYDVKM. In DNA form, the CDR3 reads TGTGCCAGCCACAGGGGGCCCTACGAGCAGTACTTC. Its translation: CASHRGPYEQYF.

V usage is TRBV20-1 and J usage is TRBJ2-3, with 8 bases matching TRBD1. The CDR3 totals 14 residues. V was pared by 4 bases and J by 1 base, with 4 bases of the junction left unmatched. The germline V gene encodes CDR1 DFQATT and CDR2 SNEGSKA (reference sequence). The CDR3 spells CSAMGQEGTDTQYF. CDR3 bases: TGCAGTGCTATGGGACAGGAAGGCACAGATACGCAGTATTTT.

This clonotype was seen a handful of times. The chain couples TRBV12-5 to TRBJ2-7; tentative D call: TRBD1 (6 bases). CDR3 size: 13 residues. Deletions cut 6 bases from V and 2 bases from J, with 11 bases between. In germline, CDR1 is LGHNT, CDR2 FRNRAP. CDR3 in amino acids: CASGPQGPYEQYF. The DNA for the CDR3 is TGTGCTAGTGGACCACAGGGTCCCTACGAGCAGTACTTC. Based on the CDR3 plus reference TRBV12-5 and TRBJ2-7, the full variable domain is DARVTQTPRHKVTEMGQEVTMRCQPILGHNTVFWYRQTMMQGLELLAYFRNRAPLDDSGMPKDRFSAEMPDATLATLKIQPSEPRDSAVYFCASGPQGPYEQYFGPGTRLTVT.

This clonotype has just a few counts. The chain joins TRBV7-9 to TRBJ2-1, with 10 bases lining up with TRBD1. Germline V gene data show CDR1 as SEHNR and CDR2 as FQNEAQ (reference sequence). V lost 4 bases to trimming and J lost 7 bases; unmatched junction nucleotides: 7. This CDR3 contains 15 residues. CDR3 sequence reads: CASSSRDRGQNEQFF. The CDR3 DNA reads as TGTGCCAGCAGCTCCCGGGACAGGGGTCAGAATGAGCAGTTCTTC.

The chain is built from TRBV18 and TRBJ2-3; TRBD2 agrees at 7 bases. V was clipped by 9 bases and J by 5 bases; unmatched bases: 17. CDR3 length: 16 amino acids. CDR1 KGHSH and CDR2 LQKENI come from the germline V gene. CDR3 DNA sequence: TGTGCCAGTTCAACCCTAAGCGGGACCCTCAAAGATACGCAGTATTTT. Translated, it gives CASSTLSGTLKDTQYF.

The CDR3 spells CASSLSPRHPGGDANTGELFF. DNA of the CDR3: TGTGCCAGCAGTTTAAGCCCTCGGCACCCCGGGGGAGATGCGAACACCGGGGAGCTGTTTTTT. V gene TRBV28 combines with J gene TRBJ2-2; a weak D match, TRBD2 (6 bases). The V end lost 2 bases, the J end lost 0 bases, and 25 bases lay between the germline ends. Germline V gives CDR1 MDHEN, CDR2 SYDVKM. The CDR3 is 21 residues long.

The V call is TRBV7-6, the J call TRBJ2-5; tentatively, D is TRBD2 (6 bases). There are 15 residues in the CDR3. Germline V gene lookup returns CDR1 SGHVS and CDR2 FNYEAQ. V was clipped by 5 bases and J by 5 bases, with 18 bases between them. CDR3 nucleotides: TGTGCCAGCAGCCAACCTTCGGAGGGCGGGGAGACCCAGTACTTC. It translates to CASSQPSEGGETQYF. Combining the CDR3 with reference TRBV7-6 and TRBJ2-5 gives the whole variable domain GAGVSQSPRYKVTKRGQDVALRCDPISGHVSLYWYRQALGQGPEFLTYFNYEAQQDKSGLPNDRFSAERPEGSISTLTIQRTEQRDSAMYRCASSQPSEGGETQYFGPGTRLLVL.

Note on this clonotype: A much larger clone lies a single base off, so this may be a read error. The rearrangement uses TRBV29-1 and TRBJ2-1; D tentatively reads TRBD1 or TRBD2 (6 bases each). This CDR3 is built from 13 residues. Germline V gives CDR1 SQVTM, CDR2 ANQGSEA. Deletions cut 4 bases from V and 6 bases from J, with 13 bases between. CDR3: CSVGGGLCNEQFF. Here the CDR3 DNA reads TGCAGCGTTGGTGGGGGGCTCTGCAATGAGCAGTTCTTC.

The CDR3 nucleotides read TGTGCCAGCAAACCGGGACAGAACACCGGGGAGCTGTTTTTT. It yields the protein CASKPGQNTGELFF. The chain joins TRBV12-3 or TRBV12-4 to TRBJ2-2, with D possibly TRBD1 on 6 matching bases. Trimming took off 7 bases at V and 1 base at J, with 10 bases between the two ends. The CDR3 has 14 residues.

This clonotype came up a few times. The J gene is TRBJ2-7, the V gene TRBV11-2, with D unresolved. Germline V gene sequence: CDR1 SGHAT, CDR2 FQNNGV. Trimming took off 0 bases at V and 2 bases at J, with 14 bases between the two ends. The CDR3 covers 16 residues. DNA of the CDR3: TGTGCCAGCAGCTTAGATAGTGGCAGCTCACCCTACGAGCAGTACTTC. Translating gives CASSLDSGSSPYEQYF. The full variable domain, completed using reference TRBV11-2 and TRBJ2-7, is EAGVAQSPRYKIIEKRQSVAFWCNPISGHATLYWYQQILGQGPKLLIQFQNNGVVDDSQLPKDRFSAERLKGVDSTLKIQPAKLEDSAVYLCASSLDSGSSPYEQYFGPGTRLTVT.

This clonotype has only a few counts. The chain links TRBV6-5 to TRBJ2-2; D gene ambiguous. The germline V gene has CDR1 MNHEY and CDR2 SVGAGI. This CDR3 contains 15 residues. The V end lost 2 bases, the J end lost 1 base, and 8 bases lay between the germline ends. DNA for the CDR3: TGTGCCAGCAGTTACGGGCGGAAGAACACCGGGGAGCTGTTTTTT. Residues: CASSYGRKNTGELFF.